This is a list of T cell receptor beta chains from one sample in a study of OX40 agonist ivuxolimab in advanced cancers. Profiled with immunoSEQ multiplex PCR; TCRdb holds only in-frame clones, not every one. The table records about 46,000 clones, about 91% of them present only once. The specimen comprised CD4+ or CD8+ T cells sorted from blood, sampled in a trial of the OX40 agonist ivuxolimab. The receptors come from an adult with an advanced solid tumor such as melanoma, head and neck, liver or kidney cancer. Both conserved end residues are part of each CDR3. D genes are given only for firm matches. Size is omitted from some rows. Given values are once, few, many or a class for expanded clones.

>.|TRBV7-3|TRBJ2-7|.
TGTGCCAGCAGCTTAGACAAAAACTACGAGCAGTACTTC
CASSLDKNYEQYF
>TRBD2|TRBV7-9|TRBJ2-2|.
TGTGCCAGCAGCTTAGGACTAGCGGGGATGAACACCGGGGAGCTGTTTTTT
CASSLGLAGMNTGELFF
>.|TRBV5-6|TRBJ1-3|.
TGTGCCAGCAGCTTGGGTGTGGTCTCCGGAAACACCATATATTTT
CASSLGVVSGNTIYF
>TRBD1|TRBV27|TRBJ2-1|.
TGTGCCAGCAGTTTATCGAGGAGGACAGGGTATACTGAGCAGTTCTTC
CASSLSRRTGYTEQFF
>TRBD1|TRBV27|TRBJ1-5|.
TGTGCCAGCAGTTTAGGAGGGGGCGCTTTCCAGCCCCAGCATTTT
CASSLGGGAFQPQHF
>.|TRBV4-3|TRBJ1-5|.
TGCGCCAGCAGCCAAGATCGACAAGCCGGGGGGCCCCAGCATTTT
CASSQDRQAGGPQHF
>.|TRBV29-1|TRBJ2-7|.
TGCAGCGTTGAAGTCGACGCTTCTTTCCGCTACGAGCAGTACTTC
CSVEVDASFRYEQYF
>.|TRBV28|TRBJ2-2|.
TGTGCCAGCAGTTTGCGAGACAGACACACCGGGGAGCTGTTTTTT
CASSLRDRHTGELFF
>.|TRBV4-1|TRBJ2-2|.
TGCGCCAGCAGCTCCGGGCCACAATCGAACACCGGGGAGCTGTTTTTT
CASSSGPQSNTGELFF
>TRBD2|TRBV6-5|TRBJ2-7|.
TGTGCCAGCAGTTACTCGTCTAGCGGATACGAGCAGTACTTC
CASSYSSSGYEQYF
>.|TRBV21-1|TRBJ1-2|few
TGTGCCAGCAGCAAATCCCCCGAGCTAGCTAACTATGGCTACACCTTC
CASSKSPELANYGYTF
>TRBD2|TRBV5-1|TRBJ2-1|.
TGCGCCAGCAGCTCGGGACTAGCGGGGGGCTACAATGAGCAGTTCTTC
CASSSGLAGGYNEQFF
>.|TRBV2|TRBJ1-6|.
TGTGCCAGCAATCGGGACGGAGATTCACCCCTCCACTTT
CASNRDGDSPLHF
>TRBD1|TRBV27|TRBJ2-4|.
TGTGCCAGCAGTTTCGACAGGGTAAACATTCAGTACTTC
CASSFDRVNIQYF
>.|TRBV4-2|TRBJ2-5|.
TGTGCCAGCAGCCAAGTGAAACGGGGTCAAGAGACCCAGTACTTC
CASSQVKRGQETQYF
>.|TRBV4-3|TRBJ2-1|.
TGCGCCAGCAGCCAAGCCCAGGGCTATGAGCAGTTCTTC
CASSQAQGYEQFF
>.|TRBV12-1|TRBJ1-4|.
TGTACAAAGGTAGGGCTCCTCGCCAATGAAAAACTGTTTTTT
CTKVGLLANEKLFF
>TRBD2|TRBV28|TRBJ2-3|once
TGTGCCAGCACGGGAGGGAACACAGATACGCAGTATTTT
CASTGGNTDTQYF
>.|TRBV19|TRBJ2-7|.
TGTGCCAGCCCGGCAGGGCAGGGTAAGGCCTACGAGCAGTACTTC
CASPAGQGKAYEQYF